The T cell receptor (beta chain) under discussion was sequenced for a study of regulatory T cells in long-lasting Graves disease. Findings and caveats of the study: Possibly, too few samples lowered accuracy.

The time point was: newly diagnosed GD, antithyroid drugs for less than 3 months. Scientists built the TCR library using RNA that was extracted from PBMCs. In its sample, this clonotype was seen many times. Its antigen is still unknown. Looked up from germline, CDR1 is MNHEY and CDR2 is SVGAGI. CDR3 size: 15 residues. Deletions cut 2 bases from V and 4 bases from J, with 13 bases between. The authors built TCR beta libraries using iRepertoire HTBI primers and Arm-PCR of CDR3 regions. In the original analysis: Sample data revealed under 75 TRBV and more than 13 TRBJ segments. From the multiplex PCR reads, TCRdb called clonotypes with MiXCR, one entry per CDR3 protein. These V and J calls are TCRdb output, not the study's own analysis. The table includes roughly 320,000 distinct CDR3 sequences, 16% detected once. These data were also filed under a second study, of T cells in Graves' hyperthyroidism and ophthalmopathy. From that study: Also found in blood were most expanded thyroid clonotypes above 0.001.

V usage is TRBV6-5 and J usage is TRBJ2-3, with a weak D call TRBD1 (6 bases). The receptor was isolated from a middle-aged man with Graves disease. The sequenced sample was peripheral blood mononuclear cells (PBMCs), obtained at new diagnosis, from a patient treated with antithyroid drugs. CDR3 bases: TGTGCCAGCAGTTACGGCGGGTCAGGGGCAGATACGCAGTATTTT. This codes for CASSYGGSGADTQYF.